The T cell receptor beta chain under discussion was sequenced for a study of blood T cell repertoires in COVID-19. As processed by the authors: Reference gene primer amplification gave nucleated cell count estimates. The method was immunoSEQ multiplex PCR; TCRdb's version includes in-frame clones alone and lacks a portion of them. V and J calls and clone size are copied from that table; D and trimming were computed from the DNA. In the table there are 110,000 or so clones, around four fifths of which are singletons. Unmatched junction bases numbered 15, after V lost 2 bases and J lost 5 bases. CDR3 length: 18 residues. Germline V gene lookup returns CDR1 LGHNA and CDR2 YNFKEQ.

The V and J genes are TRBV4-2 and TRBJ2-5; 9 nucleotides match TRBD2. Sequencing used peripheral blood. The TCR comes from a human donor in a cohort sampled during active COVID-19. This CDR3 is CASSQQPAGSGGHETQYF. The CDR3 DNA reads TGTGCCAGCAGCCAACAGCCGGCGGGTAGCGGGGGCCATGAGACCCAGTACTTC.